Below are 30 T cell receptor beta chains sequenced from a single sample in a study of T cell responses to AZD1222 COVID-19 vaccine. Measured with immunoSEQ multiplex PCR; TCRdb has only the in-frame clones, and not every one. The sample yields 100,000 to 150,000 clones, over 75% seen once. The sample in question was peripheral blood, obtained on day 0 of AZD1222 vaccination. These TCRs come from an adult in good health.

The chain has TRBV5-6 and TRBJ1-1; D not resolved. V was shortened by 1 base and J by 2 bases, with 9 bases between the two germline ends. The CDR3 has 14 amino acids. Germline CDR1 SGHDT, CDR2 YYEEEE. The CDR3 region has the DNA TGTGCCAGCAGCTTGCCCGCGGGTAACACTGAAGCTTTCTTT. This gives the protein CASSLPAGNTEAFF. Full variable domain (outside the CDR3, taken from reference TRBV5-6 and TRBJ1-1): DAGVTQSPTHLIKTRGQQVTLRCSPKSGHDTVSWYQQALGQGPQFIFQYYEEEERQRGNFPDRFSGHQFPNYSSELNVNALLLGDSALYLCASSLPAGNTEAFFGQGTRLTVV.

This chain joins TRBV11-2 and TRBJ1-4, with 10 positions matching TRBD1. V dropped 6 bases and J dropped 2; count of bases not matched to a gene: 3. This CDR3 contains 15 residues. CDR1 SGHAT and CDR2 FQNNGV come from the germline V gene. The CDR3 here is CASRDRGLTNEKLFF. CDR3 nucleotide sequence: TGTGCCAGCAGAGACAGGGGGCTCACTAATGAAAAACTGTTTTTT.

The chain joins TRBV23-1 to TRBJ2-3, with a weak D call TRBD2 (6 bases). TRBV23-1 has ORF status, its function being uncertain. This CDR3 has 18 residues. V lost 4 bases, J lost 0 bases, and 20 bases lay in between. CDR3 in DNA: TGCGCCAGCAGTCCCAGGTCCGTTCGGAGGGTTAGCACAGATACGCAGTATTTT. This encodes CASSPRSVRRVSTDTQYF.

V usage is TRBV6-5 and J usage is TRBJ2-3; 7 nucleotides agree with TRBD2. This CDR3 has 14 amino acids. V was pared by 10 bases and J by 0 bases, with 7 bases of the junction left unmatched. The germline CDR1 and CDR2 sequences are MNHEY and SVGAGI. The CDR3 bases are TGTGCCACCTTGGGGGGGTCTAGCACAGATACGCAGTATTTT. Its protein product is CATLGGSSTDTQYF.

The chain links TRBV5-6 to TRBJ2-3, with D uncertain. Germline loops: CDR1 SGHDT, CDR2 YYEEEE. V shed 4 bases and J shed 4 bases, with 7 bases lying between them. This CDR3 spans 12 amino acids. The chain's CDR3 is CASSLNADTQYF. In DNA, the CDR3 is TGTGCCAGCAGCCTAAACGCAGATACGCAGTATTTT. Using reference TRBV5-6 and TRBJ2-3 for the parts outside the CDR3, the full variable domain is DAGVTQSPTHLIKTRGQQVTLRCSPKSGHDTVSWYQQALGQGPQFIFQYYEEEERQRGNFPDRFSGHQFPNYSSELNVNALLLGDSALYLCASSLNADTQYFGPGTRLTVL.

The V and J genes are TRBV7-3 and TRBJ2-1; 9 bases match TRBD2. This CDR3 comprises 16 residues. Losses at the gene ends were 5 bases for V and 0 bases for J; bases not matched to a gene: 5. Germline values: CDR1 SGHTA, CDR2 FQGTGA. The CDR3 DNA sequence: TGTGCCAGCAGCCCGGCGGGGGGGAGCTCCTACAATGAGCAGTTCTTC. Translated: CASSPAGGSSYNEQFF.

This sequence joins TRBV12-3 or TRBV12-4 and TRBJ2-7, with unresolved D. V gave up 4 bases and J gave up 4 bases, with 5 bases separating them. The CDR3 consists of 11 residues. The CDR3 loop is CASSYRYEQYF. CDR3 coding DNA: TGTGCCAGCAGTTATCGTTACGAGCAGTACTTC.

The chain joins TRBV6-2 or TRBV6-3 to TRBJ2-7; 8 nucleotides align to TRBD1. V dropped 2 bases and J dropped 0; count of bases not matched to a gene: 6. This CDR3 spans 16 amino acids. The germline gives CDR1 MNHEY, CDR2 SVGEGT. The CDR3 DNA follows: TGTGCCAGCAGTTACCCGGACAGGGTAAGCTCCTACGAGCAGTACTTC. Translation gives CASSYPDRVSSYEQYF.

The J gene is TRBJ1-2, the V gene TRBV3-1 (or the pseudogene TRBV3-2); TRBD1 aligns across 10 bases. The germline V gene encodes CDR1 LGHDT and CDR2 YNNKEL (reference sequence). The CDR3 totals 17 residues. The V and J ends lost 4 bases and 4 bases, in that order; junction bases with no gene match: 12. CDR3: CASSRSFAGQGVYGYTF. CDR3 in DNA: TGTGCCAGCAGCCGAAGTTTCGCCGGACAGGGGGTCTATGGCTACACCTTC.

This sequence joins TRBV29-1 and TRBJ1-2; TRBD1 aligns across 10 bases. V trimming: 5 bases; J trimming: 5 bases; junction bases outside the gene matches: 5. Germline values: CDR1 SQVTM, CDR2 ANQGSEA. The CDR3 has 13 amino acids. CDR3 nucleotide sequence: TGCAGCGTTAGACAGGGGGCAGGGTATGGCTACACCTTC. Translating it yields CSVRQGAGYGYTF.

The chain joins TRBV30 to TRBJ2-5, with no clear D. The V gene's germline CDR1 is GTSNPN and CDR2 SVGIG (reference sequence). V was clipped by 0 bases and J by 2 bases, with 7 bases between them. The CDR3 is 13 amino acids. Here the CDR3 DNA reads TGTGCCTGGAGTGTACAACAGCAAGAGACCCAGTACTTC. Translation: CAWSVQQQETQYF.

This clone was detected only once. This chain uses TRBV10-2 with TRBJ2-1; no clear D gene. V was cut by 7 bases and J by 2 bases, with 3 bases left in between. The CDR3 loop spans 11 amino acids. Germline CDR1 reads WSHSY; CDR2 reads SAAADI. The CDR3 region is CASTAYNEQFF. For the CDR3, the DNA is TGCGCCAGCACCGCCTACAATGAGCAGTTCTTC.

The sample holds a few counts of this clone. This chain connects TRBV30 to TRBJ1-2; D is perhaps TRBD1 (6 bases). The CDR3 has 13 amino acids. Germline CDR1 and CDR2: GTSNPN and SVGIG (reference sequence). V lost 1 base and J lost 5, with 11 bases in between. The chain's CDR3 is CAWSDTGFYGYTF. The CDR3 DNA reads as TGTGCCTGGAGTGATACAGGGTTTTATGGCTACACCTTC.

The gene calls are TRBV4-1 and TRBJ2-7; 7 bases are a match to TRBD1. The CDR3 has 17 residues. The V and J ends lost 4 bases and 2 bases, in that order; junction bases with no gene match: 14. In germline, CDR1 is MGHRA, CDR2 YSYEKL. CDR3 in DNA: TGCGCCAGCAGCCGAGATGGTAGGACAGGAGTGGCCTACGAGCAGTACTTC. It translates to CASSRDGRTGVAYEQYF.

V gene TRBV18 combines with J gene TRBJ2-7; TRBD2 aligns across 10 bases. V was clipped by 2 bases and J by 0 bases; unmatched bases: 10. CDR3 length equals 18 residues. Per the germline V gene, CDR1 is KGHSH and CDR2 is LQKENI. CDR3 coding DNA: TGTGCCAGCTCACCATCGGGGACTAGCGTTACGAGCTCCTACGAGCAGTACTTC. Residues: CASSPSGTSVTSSYEQYF.

The rearrangement uses TRBV6-2 or TRBV6-3 and TRBJ1-2; D not certain. The germline CDR1 and CDR2 sequences are MNHEY and SVGEGT. V lost 3 bases to trimming and J lost 4 bases, with 6 bases between them. This CDR3 is built from 12 residues. CDR3 sequence: CASSYRAYGYTF. The CDR3 DNA sequence: TGTGCCAGCAGTTATCGAGCCTATGGCTACACCTTC.

A remark on this clone: Other DNA sequences in this specimen translate into the identical CDR3. The gene calls are TRBV5-1 and TRBJ2-3; D gene uncertain. V lost 0 bases and J 1 base, leaving 3 bases between the germline ends. In germline, CDR1 is SGHRS, CDR2 YFSETQ. The CDR3 extends over 13 amino acids. The DNA of the CDR3 is TGCGCCAGCAGCTTGGGGGGCACAGATACGCAGTATTTT. Its translation: CASSLGGTDTQYF.

The J gene is TRBJ2-7, the V gene TRBV10-3; unclear D gene. Per the germline V gene, CDR1 is ENHRY and CDR2 is SYGVKD. Trimming removed 0 bases at V and 7 bases at J, with 7 bases between. The CDR3 sequence is 12 residues long. The CDR3 sequence: CAISESPGEQYF. CDR3 DNA: TGTGCCATCAGTGAGTCCCCCGGGGAGCAGTACTTC.

The chain links TRBV6-6 to TRBJ1-1; no firm D call. Trimming took off 0 bases at V and 0 bases at J, with 8 bases between the two ends. The CDR3 spans 15 residues. Germline V gene sequence: CDR1 MNHNY, CDR2 SVGAGI (reference sequence). The CDR3 nucleotides read TGTGCCAGCAGTTACTCAGGAACAATGAACACTGAAGCTTTCTTT. Residues: CASSYSGTMNTEAFF.

This clone was found a few times. The genes are TRBV15 and TRBJ2-7; D may correspond to TRBD1 or TRBD2 (7 bases each). V was pared by 0 bases and J by 3 bases, with 12 bases between. The germline V gene encodes CDR1 LNHNV and CDR2 YYDKDF (reference sequence). CDR3 length: 15 amino acids. The CDR3 DNA follows: TGTGCCACCAGCAGAGACAGGGGGGGGCTCTACGAGCAGTACTTC. The encoded protein is CATSRDRGGLYEQYF.

The CDR3 bases are TGTGCCAGCTCCCAACTAGCGGGAGGAGATACGCAGTATTTT. Translation: CASSQLAGGDTQYF. The chain carries TRBV18 and TRBJ2-3; TRBD2 aligns across 12 bases. The junction had 3 bases not matched to a gene; V was cut back by 6 bases and J by 5 bases. CDR1 and CDR2 (germline): KGHSH, LQKENI. CDR3 length: 14 amino acids.

This clone was seen once. The chain links TRBV30 to TRBJ2-5; D unclear. The CDR3 has 11 residues. Trimming pared 0 bases from V and 4 bases from J, leaving 3 bases between. CDR1 and CDR2 (germline): GTSNPN, SVGIG (reference sequence). CDR3 protein: CAWSVLETQYF. The CDR3 region has the DNA TGTGCCTGGAGTGTGCTAGAGACCCAGTACTTC.

The rearrangement joins TRBV6-2 or TRBV6-3 to TRBJ1-5; the D gene is possibly TRBD1 (5 bases). Trimming left V 4 bases short and J 4 bases short, with 8 bases between. The CDR3 loop spans 13 amino acids. CDR1 is MNHEY and CDR2 is SVGEGT in the germline V gene. The CDR3: CASSWTTNQPQHF. The CDR3 bases are TGTGCCAGCAGTTGGACAACTAATCAGCCCCAGCATTTT.

This sequence joins TRBV28 and TRBJ2-3, with 16 bases lining up with TRBD2. The CDR3 is 17 residues long. From germline, CDR1 is MDHEN and CDR2 SYDVKM. Unmatched junction bases numbered 7, after V lost 4 bases and J lost 6 bases. The CDR3 DNA follows: TGTGCCAGCAGTTCCCCGGGACTAGCGGGAGGGCGTGATACGCAGTATTTT. Protein: CASSSPGLAGGRDTQYF.

The chain has TRBV5-8 and TRBJ2-4, with D possibly TRBD1 on 6 matching bases. This CDR3 is 14 amino acids long. The V end was cut by 3 bases, the J end by 7 bases, with 14 bases between. Germline V CDR1 and CDR2: SGHTS, YDEGEE. CDR3 amino acids: CASSWGQGLNIQYF. In DNA, the CDR3 is TGTGCCAGCAGCTGGGGACAAGGCTTGAACATTCAGTACTTC.

The chain uses TRBV7-9 and TRBJ2-7; D is uncertain. The germline V gene has CDR1 SEHNR and CDR2 FQNEAQ (reference sequence). Between the trimmed V and J ends, which lost 1 base and 9 bases, there was a span of 10 bases. The CDR3 totals 12 residues. The CDR3 bases are TGTGCCAGCAGCTTAGACAGCTCTGGGCAGTACTTC. Translating gives CASSLDSSGQYF. Full variable domain (missing parts from reference TRBV7-9 and TRBJ2-7): DTGVSQNPRHKITKRGQNVTFRCDPISEHNRLYWYRQTLGQGPEFLTYFQNEAQLEKSRLLSDRFSAERPKGSFSTLEIQRTEQGDSAMYLCASSLDSSGQYFGPGTRLTVT.

The chain joins TRBV12-3 or TRBV12-4 to TRBJ1-5; a possible D gene is TRBD1 (5 bases). V was pared by 6 bases and J by 5 bases, with 11 bases between. The CDR3 has 13 residues. The CDR3 here is CASSTGGYQPQHF. CDR3 sequence (DNA): TGTGCCAGCAGCACGGGGGGATATCAGCCCCAGCATTTT.

The V and J genes are TRBV5-4 and TRBJ2-1, with TRBD2 matching 12 bases. With 1 base clipped from V and 7 bases from J, the junction kept 6 bases outside the gene matches. Germline V gene sequence: CDR1 SGHNT, CDR2 YYREEE (reference sequence). There are 16 residues in the CDR3. CDR3 in amino acids: CASSLYSSGRDNEQFF. The CDR3 DNA follows: TGTGCCAGCAGCTTGTACTCTAGCGGGAGGGATAATGAGCAGTTCTTC.

V and J are TRBV9 and TRBJ2-1; the D gene is possibly TRBD2 (6 bases). Germline CDR1 SGDLS, CDR2 YYNGEE. The CDR3 sequence is 15 residues long. Deletions cut 0 bases from V and 9 bases from J, with 16 bases between. CDR3 nucleotide sequence: TGTGCCAGCAGCGTAGAAGGGACGGGGCGGGGTGAGCAGTTCTTC. It yields the protein CASSVEGTGRGEQFF.

This rearrangement joins TRBV5-8 to TRBJ2-1; TRBD1 agrees at 11 bases. J gave up 4 bases and V 2 bases, and 2 bases lay outside the gene matches. The CDR3 is made up of 15 amino acids. From germline, CDR1 is SGHTS and CDR2 YDEGEE. CDR3 bases: TGTGCCAGCAGCTTCGGACAGGGGGCTTACAATGAGCAGTTCTTC. Its protein product is CASSFGQGAYNEQFF.